The next 9 T cell receptor beta chains were all read from a single sample in a study of T cell responses to AZD1222 COVID-19 vaccine. The assay was immunoSEQ multiplex PCR, and TCRdb's table has in-frame clones only and misses some. Altogether 100,000 to 150,000 clones are present, around 90% being singletons, with the ten largest covering less than 4%. Material: peripheral blood, obtained 28 days after the second AZD1222 dose. The receptor source for this set is an adult who received the AZD1222 COVID-19 vaccine.

The rearrangement joins TRBV4-3 to TRBJ2-7, with 7 positions matching TRBD1. This CDR3 contains 15 residues. CDR1 is LGHNA, CDR2 YSLEER, per germline. Trimming removed 5 bases from V and 6 bases from J; junction bases left unmatched: 13. The CDR3 reads CASSSARGIVSEQYF. Written as DNA, the CDR3 is TGCGCCAGCAGCTCCGCCAGGGGGATAGTATCCGAGCAGTACTTC.

V is TRBV6-1 and J is TRBJ2-5; the match to TRBD2 covers 7 bases. Germline V CDR1 and CDR2: MNHNS, SASEGT. The CDR3 loop spans 16 amino acids. The V gene end was trimmed by 4 bases and the J gene end by 2 bases; junction bases not matched to a gene: 10. The CDR3 sequence: CASSGRLAANQETQYF. The CDR3 DNA reads as TGTGCCAGCAGTGGGAGACTAGCCGCTAATCAAGAGACCCAGTACTTC.

The V and J genes are TRBV7-2 and TRBJ2-2; 10 nucleotides align to TRBD1. CDR1 is SGHTA, CDR2 FQGNSA, per germline. This CDR3 spans 16 amino acids. V trimming: 5 bases; J trimming: 4 bases; junction bases outside the gene matches: 7. Here the CDR3 DNA reads TGTGCCAGCAGCCCGGGACAGGGGTTTAGCACCGGGGAGCTGTTTTTT. Translation: CASSPGQGFSTGELFF.

The rearrangement joins TRBV7-3 to TRBJ2-1, with D maybe TRBD2 (6 bases). V was clipped by 2 bases and J by 0 bases, with 17 bases between them. This CDR3 region has 18 residues. CDR1 and CDR2 from the germline V gene are SGHTA and FQGTGA. CDR3 sequence reads: CASSLRGGAGSSYNEQFF. CDR3 coding DNA: TGTGCCAGCAGCTTACGAGGCGGGGCGGGGAGCTCCTACAATGAGCAGTTCTTC.

This chain connects TRBV6-5 to TRBJ1-1; a weak D match, TRBD1 (5 bases). Germline CDR1 is MNHEY and CDR2 is SVGAGI. V was pared by 11 bases and J by 4 bases, with 17 bases between. CDR3 length equals 13 residues. This CDR3 is CAGRKGTSTEAFF. CDR3 nucleotides: TGTGCCGGACGGAAGGGGACTTCCACTGAAGCTTTCTTT.

The chain combines TRBV6-4 with TRBJ1-5; D uncertain. The CDR3 sequence is 13 residues long. The V gene's germline CDR1 is MRHNA and CDR2 SNTAGT. Between the trimmed V and J ends, which lost 3 bases and 2 bases, there was a span of 5 bases. CDR3 DNA: TGTGCCAGCAGTGAGGCAGGCAATCAGCCCCAGCATTTT. This gives the protein CASSEAGNQPQHF.

This chain links TRBV5-6 with TRBJ1-2, with D perhaps matching TRBD1 (5 bases). The CDR3 sequence is 12 residues long. Germline values: CDR1 SGHDT, CDR2 YYEEEE. With 4 bases removed from V and 7 bases from J, the gap between germline ends came to 11 bases. The CDR3 nucleotides read TGTGCCAGCAGCGCTTCGGGGGTTGGCTACACCTTC. Protein: CASSASGVGYTF.

This clone was seen a single time. V is TRBV6-6 and J is TRBJ1-1, with 7 bases that match TRBD1. Germline lookup yields CDR1 MNHNY and CDR2 SVGAGI (reference sequence). J gave up 7 bases and V 7 bases, and 6 bases lay outside the gene matches. This CDR3 spans 12 amino acids. The CDR3 nucleotides read TGTGCCAGCAACCTAAACAGGGGTGAAGCTTTCTTT. Its translation is CASNLNRGEAFF.

The chain combines TRBV29-1 with TRBJ2-1; D uncertain. Germline V gene lookup returns CDR1 SQVTM and CDR2 ANQGSEA. The V gene lost 7 bases and the J gene lost 6 bases, with 25 bases spanning the gap. The CDR3 runs to 16 residues. CDR3 nucleotide sequence: TGCAGCGCCTTACCTCGGACGGCCGGGTCGACCAATGAGCAGTTCTTC. It is translated as CSALPRTAGSTNEQFF.